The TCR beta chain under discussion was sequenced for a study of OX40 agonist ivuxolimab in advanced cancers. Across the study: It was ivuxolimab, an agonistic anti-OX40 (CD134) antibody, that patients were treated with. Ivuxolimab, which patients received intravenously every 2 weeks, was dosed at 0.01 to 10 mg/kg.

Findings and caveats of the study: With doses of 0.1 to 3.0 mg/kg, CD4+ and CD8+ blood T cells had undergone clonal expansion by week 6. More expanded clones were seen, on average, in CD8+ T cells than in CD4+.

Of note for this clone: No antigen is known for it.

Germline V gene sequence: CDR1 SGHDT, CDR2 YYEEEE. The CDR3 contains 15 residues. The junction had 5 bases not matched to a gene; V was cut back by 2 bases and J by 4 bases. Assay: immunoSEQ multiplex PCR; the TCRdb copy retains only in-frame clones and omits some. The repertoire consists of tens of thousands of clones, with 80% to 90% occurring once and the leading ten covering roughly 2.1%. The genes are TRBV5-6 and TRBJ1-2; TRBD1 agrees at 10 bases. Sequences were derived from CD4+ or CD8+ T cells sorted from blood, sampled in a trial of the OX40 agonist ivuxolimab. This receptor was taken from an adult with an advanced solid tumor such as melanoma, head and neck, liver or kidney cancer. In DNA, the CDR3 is TGTGCCAGCAGCTTCCGGGACAGGGGCGCCTATGGCTACACCTTC. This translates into CASSFRDRGAYGYTF.